These T cell receptor beta chains were read from a single sample in a study of memory CD4+ T cells and cytomegalovirus serostatus. The table came from immunoSEQ multiplex PCR; TCRdb's copy has only in-frame clones and leaves some out. The sample shows 55,000 to 65,000 clones, about three quarters of them seen only once. The sample was memory CD4+ T cells from blood. The receptor source for this set is an adult in good health and CMV-seronegative. Both conserved end residues are part of each CDR3. A D gene is named only where the DNA matches it firmly. Only some rows state a clone size, as once, few, many or a class for expanded clones.

TRBV2	TRBJ1-5	-	-	CASTRDRNNQPQHF	TGTGCCAGCACCCGAGACAGAAATAATCAGCCCCAGCATTTT
TRBV7-9	TRBJ2-5	-	TRBD1	CASSLARQGGETQYF	TGTGCCAGCAGCTTAGCCCGACAGGGCGGGGAGACCCAGTACTTC
TRBV30	TRBJ1-3	-	-	CAWSVVSRGGNTIYF	TGTGCCTGGAGTGTAGTGAGCAGGGGCGGAAACACCATATATTTT
TRBV15	TRBJ1-2	few	-	CATSRGDGNYGYTF	TGTGCCACCAGCAGAGGGGATGGGAACTATGGCTACACCTTC
TRBV15	TRBJ2-1	-	-	CATSRETNEGSYNEQFF	TGTGCCACCAGCAGAGAAACAAATGAGGGCTCCTACAATGAGCAGTTCTTC
TRBV7-9	TRBJ1-3	-	-	CASSLEWVMGNTIYF	TGTGCCAGCAGCTTGGAATGGGTTATGGGAAACACCATATATTTT
TRBV29-1	TRBJ2-1	-	TRBD1	CSGIDRGIGNEQFF	TGCAGCGGGATTGACAGGGGGATCGGCAATGAGCAGTTCTTC
TRBV28	TRBJ2-1	-	TRBD2	CASSFPGLAGANEQFF	TGTGCCAGCAGTTTCCCGGGACTAGCGGGAGCTAATGAGCAGTTCTTC
TRBV11-3	TRBJ2-7	-	-	CASSQFFEQYF	TGTGCCAGCAGCCAATTTTTTGAGCAGTACTTC
TRBV10-2	TRBJ2-1	-	-	CASSEGDIRNEQFF	TGCGCCAGCAGTGAGGGGGACATAAGGAATGAGCAGTTCTTC
TRBV9	TRBJ2-5	-	-	CASSTQSDSLQETQYF	TGTGCCAGCAGCACCCAATCGGACAGCCTACAAGAGACCCAGTACTTC
TRBV4-1	TRBJ1-2	few	-	CASSQPTGNYGYTF	TGCGCCAGCAGCCAACCGACAGGAAACTATGGCTACACCTTC
TRBV5-1	TRBJ1-5	-	TRBD1	CASSLTTGGGQPQHF	TGCGCCAGCAGCCTCACCACAGGGGGGGGTCAGCCCCAGCATTTT
TRBV6-5	TRBJ1-3	-	-	CASSKQGTGNTIYF	TGTGCCAGCAGTAAACAGGGAACTGGAAACACCATATATTTT
TRBV11-3	TRBJ1-2	-	-	CASSLETGNYGYTF	TGTGCCAGCAGCTTAGAGACAGGCAACTATGGCTACACCTTC
TRBV5-5	TRBJ1-2	-	-	CASSLARGRDGYTF	TGTGCCAGCAGCTTGGCCCGGGGTAGGGATGGCTACACCTTC
TRBV5-1	TRBJ2-6	-	TRBD1	CASSLGQAGANVLTF	TGCGCCAGCAGCTTAGGACAGGCTGGGGCCAACGTCCTGACTTTC
TRBV4-2	TRBJ1-5	-	-	CASSQDRAASNQPQHF	TGTGCCAGCAGCCAAGATAGGGCCGCTAGCAATCAGCCCCAGCATTTT
TRBV6-6	TRBJ2-7	-	-	CASSYQKGEQYF	TGTGCCAGCAGTTACCAGAAGGGCGAGCAGTACTTC
TRBV18	TRBJ1-4	-	-	CASSITSGAGNEKLFF	TGTGCCAGCTCAATTACTTCAGGGGCCGGGAATGAAAAACTGTTTTTT
TRBV6-1	TRBJ1-5	-	-	CASSIGMNQPQHF	TGTGCCAGCAGTATAGGGATGAATCAGCCCCAGCATTTT
TRBV7-2	TRBJ2-1	once	-	CASSSNVRSPLNEQFF	TGTGCCAGCAGCTCCAACGTTCGTTCTCCTTTAAATGAGCAGTTCTTC
TRBV7-9	TRBJ1-3	-	-	CASSLGSGNTIYF	TGTGCCAGCAGCTTAGGTTCTGGAAACACCATATATTTT
TRBV4-3	TRBJ2-2	-	TRBD1	CASSQDLQGVGWTGELFF	TGCGCCAGCAGCCAAGATCTGCAGGGGGTCGGATGGACCGGGGAGCTGTTTTTT
TRBV5-1	TRBJ2-3	-	TRBD1	CASSLGGTGFSSGYF	TGCGCCAGCAGCTTGGGCGGGACAGGTTTTAGTTCGGGGTATTTT
TRBV5-4	TRBJ2-1	once	-	CASSLGLAYNEQFF	TGTGCCAGCAGCTTGGGGCTGGCTTACAATGAGCAGTTCTTC
TRBV19	TRBJ1-1	-	-	CASSIDPLIGHRAFF	TGTGCCAGTAGTATAGACCCCCTCATTGGTCACAGAGCTTTCTTT
TRBV7-2	TRBJ2-7	once	TRBD2	CASSQRGGRFGEQYF	TGTGCCAGCAGCCAGAGGGGCGGGAGGTTCGGCGAGCAGTACTTC
TRBV28	TRBJ2-2	-	-	CASRGGSGTGELFF	TGTGCCAGCAGGGGGGGTTCAGGCACCGGGGAGCTGTTTTTT
TRBV10-2	TRBJ1-1	once	-	CASSERPRGNTEAFF	TGCGCCAGCAGTGAGAGGCCCCGGGGTAACACTGAAGCTTTCTTT
TRBV5-3	TRBJ2-5	-	TRBD2	CARSRRLAGGVETQYF	TGTGCCAGAAGCCGGCGACTAGCGGGAGGGGTAGAGACCCAGTACTTC
TRBV2	TRBJ1-3	-	-	CASSAGTSSGNTIYF	TGTGCCAGCAGTGCAGGGACCAGCTCTGGAAACACCATATATTTT
TRBV5-1	TRBJ1-1	-	-	CASSLERMNTEAFF	TGCGCCAGCAGCTTGGAGCGCATGAACACTGAAGCTTTCTTT
TRBV28	TRBJ2-1	-	-	CASSLLNSNEQFF	TGTGCCAGCAGTCTGTTGAACTCCAATGAGCAGTTCTTC
TRBV19	TRBJ2-1	-	TRBD1	CASSIRDRGVGSYNEQFF	TGTGCCAGTAGTATCCGGGACAGGGGGGTGGGCTCCTACAATGAGCAGTTCTTC
TRBV6-5	TRBJ2-7	-	-	CAGTKGGSYEQYF	TGTGCCGGCACTAAAGGGGGTTCCTACGAGCAGTACTTC
TRBV7-9	TRBJ1-1	-	TRBD1	CASSFGTGGRDTEAFF	TGTGCCAGCAGCTTCGGGACAGGGGGCAGGGACACTGAAGCTTTCTTT
TRBV9	TRBJ2-5	-	-	CASSVGVQQETQYF	TGTGCCAGCAGCGTAGGGGTACAGCAAGAGACCCAGTACTTC
TRBV4-3	TRBJ2-3	-	TRBD2	CASSGLTPGGPNTQYF	TGCGCCAGCAGCGGTCTTACACCGGGAGGGCCGAATACGCAGTATTTT
TRBV14	TRBJ2-7	-	TRBD2	CASSLSGTSGTFYEQYF	TGTGCCAGCAGCCTATCGGGGACTAGCGGAACTTTCTACGAGCAGTACTTC
TRBV30	TRBJ1-1	-	TRBD1	CAWSNTGGNTEAFF	TGTGCCTGGAGTAATACAGGGGGGAACACTGAAGCTTTCTTT
TRBV7-2	TRBJ1-1	-	-	CASSFALDGTEAFF	TGTGCCAGCAGCTTCGCCCTGGATGGCACTGAAGCTTTCTTT
TRBV4-2	TRBJ2-2	few	TRBD2	CASSRGLRGTSGSFPGELFF	TGTGCCAGCAGCCGAGGATTACGGGGGACTAGCGGGAGTTTCCCGGGGGAGCTGTTTTTT
TRBV5-5	TRBJ1-1	-	-	CASSPHPDTEAFF	TGTGCCAGCAGCCCCCACCCGGACACTGAAGCTTTCTTT